The rows below give T cell receptor beta chains drawn from one sample of a study of blood T cell repertoires in COVID-19. Produced via immunoSEQ multiplex PCR; TCRdb's table is partial and in-frame only. The repertoire holds more than 250,000 clones, with around 92% as singletons. Source material: peripheral blood. These TCRs come from a man in his late teens or twenties who had recovered from COVID-19. Both conserved end residues are part of each CDR3. Each record gives: J gene, clone size, V gene, D gene, CDR3 protein, CDR3 DNA. D genes are given only for firm matches. Some rows have no size entry. The others give once, few or many, or a class for an expanded clone.

>TRBJ1-4|-|TRBV27|-
CASSSPTTLGEKLFF
TGTGCCAGCAGTTCCCCAACTACCTTAGGTGAAAAACTGTTTTTT
>TRBJ2-5|-|TRBV4-2|TRBD2
CASSQDGTSGETQYF
TGTGCCAGCAGCCAAGATGGGACTAGCGGAGAGACCCAGTACTTC
>TRBJ1-3|-|TRBV5-1|-
CASSLDLGSGNTIYF
TGCGCCAGCAGCTTGGATTTAGGGAGTGGAAACACCATATATTTT
>TRBJ2-4|-|TRBV3-1/TRBV3-2|TRBD2
CASSYFGTSQNIQYF
TGTGCCAGCAGCTACTTCGGGACTAGCCAAAACATTCAGTACTTC
>TRBJ1-4|-|TRBV6-6|TRBD1
CASSTDRDHEKLFF
TGTGCCAGCAGTACCGACAGGGACCATGAAAAACTGTTTTTT
>TRBJ1-1|few|TRBV18|-
CASSPLEGSGTEAFF
TGTGCCAGCTCACCGCTTGAGGGTTCTGGCACTGAAGCTTTCTTT
>TRBJ2-7|-|TRBV10-2|-
CASSGGLSYEQYF
TGCGCCAGCAGTGGGGGGCTTTCCTACGAGCAGTACTTC
>TRBJ1-2|once|TRBV5-4|-
CASSLEGGIHYGYTF
TGTGCCAGCAGCTTGGAAGGAGGGATCCACTATGGCTACACCTTC
>TRBJ2-3|-|TRBV7-9|-
CASTLYSTDTQYF
TGTGCCAGCACCCTTTATAGCACAGATACGCAGTATTTT
>TRBJ2-1|-|TRBV19|-
CASSVFGLEGAEQFF
TGTGCCAGTAGTGTCTTCGGGTTGGAGGGGGCAGAGCAGTTCTTC
>TRBJ1-4|once|TRBV6-1|-
CASSAGQQAYNEKLFF
TGTGCCAGCAGTGCCGGACAACAAGCTTATAATGAAAAACTGTTTTTT
>TRBJ1-1|once|TRBV5-6|-
CASSRTALLNTEAFF
TGTGCCAGCAGCAGGACAGCCTTACTGAACACTGAAGCTTTCTTT
>TRBJ1-1|many|TRBV20-1|-
CSASSSGNTEAFF
TGCAGTGCTAGTTCTTCGGGGAACACTGAAGCTTTCTTT
>TRBJ1-5|-|TRBV4-1|-
CASSQEPVNQPQHF
TGCGCCAGCAGCCAAGAGCCGGTTAATCAGCCCCAGCATTTT
>TRBJ2-7|-|TRBV5-4|TRBD1
CASSSRDRAPYEQYF
TGTGCCAGCAGCTCCCGGGACAGGGCCCCCTACGAGCAGTACTTC
>TRBJ2-3|-|TRBV11-2|-
CASSPSGGNTQYF
TGTGCCAGCAGCCCCTCGGGCGGGAATACGCAGTATTTT
>TRBJ2-7|-|TRBV27|-
CASSPRDISYEQYF
TGTGCCAGCAGTCCCCGGGACATCTCCTACGAGCAGTACTTC
>TRBJ2-3|-|TRBV6-2/TRBV6-3|-
CASSYRTSNTDTQYF
TGTGCCAGCAGTTATCGGACAAGCAACACAGATACGCAGTATTTT
>TRBJ2-7|-|TRBV12-5|TRBD2
CASRLGTSGYEQYF
TGTGCTAGTAGGTTAGGGACTAGCGGCTACGAGCAGTACTTC
>TRBJ1-1|-|TRBV5-1|-
CASSLEWQGLGSEAFF
TGCGCCAGCAGCTTGGAATGGCAGGGGCTAGGGTCTGAAGCTTTCTTT
>TRBJ1-1|-|TRBV11-1|-
CASSLPLSGGEAFF
TGTGCCAGCAGCCTCCCCTTGAGCGGTGGTGAAGCTTTCTTT
>TRBJ1-2|-|TRBV10-2|-
CASSEDTWANYGYTF
TGCGCCAGCAGTGAGGACACTTGGGCTAACTATGGCTACACCTTC
>TRBJ2-7|-|TRBV4-1|-
CASSQSLEDEQYF
TGCGCCAGCAGCCAATCACTGGAGGACGAGCAGTACTTC
>TRBJ1-2|-|TRBV14|TRBD1
CASSQAGQGNYGYTF
TGTGCCAGCAGCCAAGCGGGACAGGGGAACTATGGCTACACCTTC
>TRBJ1-4|-|TRBV5-1|TRBD1
CASSFRDRNEKLFF
TGCGCCAGCAGCTTCCGGGACAGGAATGAAAAACTGTTTTTT
>TRBJ1-2|-|TRBV4-1|-
CASSQEAYGYTF
TGCGCCAGCAGCCAAGAGGCCTATGGCTACACCTTC
>TRBJ2-5|-|TRBV27|TRBD1
CASSWGQQETQYF
TGTGCCAGCAGTTGGGGACAGCAAGAGACCCAGTACTTC
>TRBJ2-5|once|TRBV5-4|TRBD2
CASASGGGETQYF
TGTGCCAGCGCTAGCGGGGGAGGAGAGACCCAGTACTTC